Below, 9 T cell receptor beta chains from the same sample are listed, as sequenced in a study of blood T cell repertoires in COVID-19. Profiling relied on immunoSEQ multiplex PCR, and the TCRdb table lists in-frame clones only, not all of them. This table has 250,000 to 300,000 clones, 86% appearing once. The sample taken for sequencing was peripheral blood. Receptors were obtained from a woman aged 30 to 39 with COVID-19, enrolled during active disease.

V and J are TRBV11-2 and TRBJ2-1; D is perhaps TRBD2 (6 bases). CDR1 is SGHAT and CDR2 is FQNNGV in the germline V gene. The V end lost 6 bases, the J end lost 4 bases, and 16 bases lay between the germline ends. The CDR3 is 15 amino acids. CDR3 nucleotide sequence: TGTGCCAGCAGTTCAAACGGGGGACCTTACAATGAGCAGTTCTTC. Translated, it gives CASSSNGGPYNEQFF.

The chain links TRBV4-2 to TRBJ2-7; possibly TRBD1 for D (5 bases). Germline V gives CDR1 LGHNA, CDR2 YNFKEQ. The ends were cut back, 0 bases at V and 6 bases at J, with 9 bases in the middle. The CDR3 is made up of 13 amino acids. CDR3 residues: CASSQDVGPEQYF. The CDR3 DNA is TGTGCCAGCAGCCAAGACGTGGGGCCCGAGCAGTACTTC.

This clone showed up just once. The chain recombines TRBV28 with TRBJ1-5; D uncertain. The CDR3 spans 15 residues. Trimming took off 5 bases at V and 3 bases at J, with 14 bases between the two ends. From germline, CDR1 is MDHEN and CDR2 SYDVKM. The CDR3 DNA follows: TGTGCCAGCAGTCCTCTCGGACTGCTCAATCAGCCCCAGCATTTT. Its translation is CASSPLGLLNQPQHF.

The chain combines TRBV7-9 with TRBJ2-7; TRBD1 is a possible D gene (5 bases). Germline lookup yields CDR1 SEHNR and CDR2 FQNEAQ (reference sequence). Deletions cut 4 bases from V and 5 bases from J, with 12 bases between. The CDR3 totals 13 residues. The CDR3 nucleotides are TGTGCCAGCAGCTCAAACGCAGGGAACGAGCAGTACTTC. Translation gives CASSSNAGNEQYF.

This chain connects TRBV24-1 to TRBJ2-1; 12 bases line up with TRBD2. The trim removed 1 base at V and 3 bases at J, leaving 15 bases unmatched. There are 21 residues in the CDR3. In germline, CDR1 is KGHDR, CDR2 SFDVKD. CDR3 in DNA: TGTGCCACCAGTGATTTTTCTAGCGGGGGGGAGAAAATTGTGAACTACAATGAGCAGTTCTTC. Amino acids: CATSDFSSGGEKIVNYNEQFF.

The chain has TRBV24-1 and TRBJ2-3, with TRBD2 matching over 11 bases. The germline gives CDR1 KGHDR, CDR2 SFDVKD. V was clipped by 3 bases and J by 4 bases; unmatched bases: 8. The CDR3 sequence is 17 residues long. The CDR3 region has the DNA TGTGCCACCAGTGATGGGACTAGCGGCGGCTGGGCAGATACGCAGTATTTT. It yields the protein CATSDGTSGGWADTQYF.

The chain combines TRBV5-1 with TRBJ1-2, with 7 nucleotides matching TRBD1. The CDR3 length is 14 residues. Losses at the gene ends were 6 bases for V and 5 bases for J; bases not matched to a gene: 10. Germline values: CDR1 SGHRS, CDR2 YFSETQ. The CDR3 bases are TGCGCCAGCACTCAACAGGGGACTCCGTATGGCTACACCTTC. Its translation is CASTQQGTPYGYTF.

This clone was counted only a few times. The chain combines TRBV28 with TRBJ2-7, with TRBD2 as a possible D gene (6 bases). Trimming removed 2 bases from V and 1 base from J, with 6 bases in between. This CDR3 is 13 amino acids long. Germline CDR1 reads MDHEN; CDR2 reads SYDVKM. CDR3 in amino acids: CASSLAGSYEQYF. CDR3 nucleotide sequence: TGTGCCAGCAGTTTAGCGGGGTCCTACGAGCAGTACTTC.

In DNA form, the CDR3 reads TGTGCCAGCACCCCTGGGGCGGGGACGGGCGCAGATACGCAGTATTTT. It specifies CASTPGAGTGADTQYF. V usage is TRBV3-1 (or the pseudogene TRBV3-2) and J usage is TRBJ2-3, with D perhaps TRBD2 (6 bases). V lost 7 bases to trimming and J lost 4 bases, with 21 bases between them. Germline loops: CDR1 LGHDT, CDR2 YNNKEL (reference sequence). The CDR3 sequence is 16 residues long.